Shown below are 19 T cell receptor beta chains from a single sample sequenced in a study of cytomegalovirus exposure and HLA in healthy donors. PCR primers comprised 60 Vbeta and 13 Jbeta primers. Here immunoSEQ multiplex PCR was the method, and the copy in TCRdb shows in-frame clones only, minus some. This table holds roughly 220,000 clones. Sequencing was performed on PBMCs. All receptors derive from a girl aged 2-10 years in good health and CMV-seropositive.

The rearrangement links TRBV15 to TRBJ2-3; perhaps TRBD2 as D (5 bases). Trimming pared 1 base from V and 0 bases from J, leaving 11 bases between. CDR1 is LNHNV and CDR2 is YYDKDF in the germline V gene (reference sequence). This CDR3 has 16 residues. Here the CDR3 DNA reads TGTGCCACCAGCAGAGGCCGACTACCCAGCACAGATACGCAGTATTTT. This sequence encodes CATSRGRLPSTDTQYF.

V and J are TRBV11-2 and TRBJ2-5; possible D gene TRBD2, 6 bases. Germline CDR1 and CDR2: SGHAT and FQNNGV. The CDR3 contains 16 residues. V lost 1 base to trimming and J lost 1 base, with 13 bases between them. CDR3 region: CASSLGASAGQETQYF. CDR3 coding DNA: TGTGCCAGCAGCTTAGGTGCATCAGCGGGCCAAGAGACCCAGTACTTC. Combining the CDR3 with reference TRBV11-2 and TRBJ2-5 gives the whole variable domain EAGVAQSPRYKIIEKRQSVAFWCNPISGHATLYWYQQILGQGPKLLIQFQNNGVVDDSQLPKDRFSAERLKGVDSTLKIQPAKLEDSAVYLCASSLGASAGQETQYFGPGTRLLVL.

The chain combines TRBV19 with TRBJ1-1; 7 bases match TRBD1. CDR3 length: 18 residues. The germline V gene has CDR1 LNHDA and CDR2 SQIVND (reference sequence). With V trimmed by 6 bases and J by 1 base, 17 bases remained unmatched. CDR3 coding DNA: TGTGCCAGTAGGAGCCGTGGGACAGTGGTTTCGAAGAACACTGAAGCTTTCTTT. Residues: CASRSRGTVVSKNTEAFF.

This chain uses TRBV4-2 with TRBJ2-1, with a weak D call TRBD1 (6 bases). From germline, CDR1 is LGHNA and CDR2 YNFKEQ. V was trimmed by 5 bases and J by 7 bases, leaving 9 bases between them. This CDR3 is built from 12 residues. The CDR3 nucleotides read TGTGCCAGCAGCTGGCAGGGGAATGAGCAGTTCTTC. Its translation is CASSWQGNEQFF.

V gene TRBV7-2 combines with J gene TRBJ2-1; tentative D call: TRBD2 (5 bases). This CDR3 is 14 amino acids long. The V gene's germline CDR1 is SGHTA and CDR2 FQGNSA. Trimming removed 3 bases from V and 2 bases from J, with 8 bases in between. The CDR3 DNA follows: TGTGCCAGCAGCTTCAAACTAGCCTACAATGAGCAGTTCTTC. Translation gives CASSFKLAYNEQFF.

V gene TRBV2 combines with J gene TRBJ2-5; D is perhaps TRBD1 (5 bases). The J call may be wrong; the DNA end is better matched by TRBJ2-7. The CDR3 is 13 residues long. Germline-derived CDR1 and CDR2 are SNHLY and FYNNEI. CDR3 bases: TGTGCCAGCACCCCGGCCAGGGTCTACGAGCAGTACTTC. It codes for CASTPARVYEQYF.

The J gene is TRBJ2-7, the V gene TRBV28; 9 bases fit TRBD1. The V gene's germline CDR1 is MDHEN and CDR2 SYDVKM. Losses at the gene ends were 6 bases for V and 10 bases for J; bases not matched to a gene: 13. The CDR3 contains 14 residues. For the CDR3, the DNA is TGTGCCAGCAGGATCGGGACAGGGTTAGGAAAACAGTACTTC. Translation gives CASRIGTGLGKQYF.

The rearrangement uses TRBV6-1 and TRBJ1-1, with 9 bases lining up with TRBD1. Germline CDR1 is MNHNS and CDR2 is SASEGT. Trimming at V came to 10 bases and at J to 0 bases, leaving 6 bases not matched to a gene. The CDR3 has 14 residues. CDR3 coding DNA: TGTGCCACTACGGGACAGGGTATGAACACTGAAGCTTTCTTT. Translated: CATTGQGMNTEAFF.

V gene TRBV27 combines with J gene TRBJ2-7; tentatively, D is TRBD1 (6 bases). The CDR3 has 13 amino acids. From germline, CDR1 is MNHEY and CDR2 SMNVEV (reference sequence). Between the trimmed V and J ends, which lost 5 bases and 9 bases, there was a span of 17 bases. The CDR3 loop reads CASSPGTPEGQYF. The CDR3, as DNA: TGTGCCAGCAGTCCCGGGACACCCGAGGGGCAGTACTTC.

The chain employs TRBV7-9 and TRBJ2-2; possibly TRBD1 for D (5 bases). V gave up 7 bases and J gave up 2 bases, with 17 bases separating them. Germline V gives CDR1 SEHNR, CDR2 FQNEAQ (reference sequence). CDR3 length: 16 residues. The CDR3 bases are TGTGCCAGCATCCTTAAGGGGCATCCCAACACCGGGGAGCTGTTTTTT. It translates to CASILKGHPNTGELFF.

J is TRBJ1-6 and V is TRBV7-9; a weak D match, TRBD1 (5 bases). The germline V and J ends were trimmed by 2 bases and 9 bases, with 14 bases remaining between them. The CDR3 runs 15 residues. From germline, CDR1 is SEHNR and CDR2 FQNEAQ (reference sequence). CDR3: CASSLSGVILSPLHF. The CDR3 DNA sequence: TGTGCCAGCAGCTTATCGGGGGTGATACTTTCACCCCTCCACTTT.

The gene calls are TRBV1 and TRBJ2-1; the DNA was not compared with TRBD2, the D call given in the table. TRBV1 is noted as a pseudogene. The CDR3 length is 16 residues. This CDR3 reads CTSSRAGTSAPKGQFF. CDR3 coding DNA: TGCACCAGCAGCCGCGCCGGGACTAGCGCCCCAAAAGGGCAGTTCTTC.

The chain has TRBV19 and TRBJ2-1, with 8 positions matching TRBD2. CDR3 length: 16 amino acids. After removal of 0 bases from V and 7 bases from J, the junction contained 8 bases not matched to a gene. Germline V gene lookup returns CDR1 LNHDA and CDR2 SQIVND (reference sequence). As DNA, the CDR3 is TGTGCCAGTAGTATAGAACCAGCGGGGGCCGGGAATGAGCAGTTCTTC. This codes for CASSIEPAGAGNEQFF.

J is TRBJ2-5 and V is TRBV6-4; D uncertain. The closer fit of TRBJ2-7 to the DNA end suggests the J call may be wrong. From germline, CDR1 is MRHNA and CDR2 SNTAGT. The CDR3 is 11 amino acids. The CDR3 loop reads CASSVPYEQYF. DNA of the CDR3: TGTGCCAGCAGTGTCCCCTACGAGCAGTACTTC.

The chain links TRBV10-3 to TRBJ2-7, with 10 bases lining up with TRBD1. Per the germline V gene, CDR1 is ENHRY and CDR2 is SYGVKD. The CDR3 runs to 15 residues. Trimming took 4 bases from V and 3 from J; bases not matched to a gene: 6. This CDR3 is CAISGGQGQDYEQYF. For the CDR3, the DNA is TGTGCCATCAGTGGGGGACAGGGGCAAGACTACGAGCAGTACTTC.

The CDR3 protein is CASSPLDRTNTEAFF. As DNA, the CDR3 is TGTGCCAGCTCACCACTGGACAGAACGAACACTGAAGCTTTCTTT. The rearrangement links TRBV18 to TRBJ1-1, with D maybe TRBD1 (6 bases). The V end was cut by 1 base, the J end by 1 base, with 10 bases between. The CDR3 has 15 amino acids. Germline CDR1 and CDR2: KGHSH and LQKENI.

The gene calls are TRBV27 and TRBJ2-7, with D possibly matching TRBD2 (5 bases). Looked up from germline, CDR1 is MNHEY and CDR2 is SMNVEV (reference sequence). The CDR3 runs to 13 residues. V was shortened by 3 bases and J by 9 bases, with 15 bases between the two germline ends. The DNA for the CDR3 is TGTGCCAGCAGTTTGATCTGGGGAGCCAGGCAGTACTTC. It encodes CASSLIWGARQYF.

The chain uses TRBV30 and TRBJ1-5, with TRBD1 as a possible D gene (5 bases). The V end lost 2 bases, the J end lost 5 bases, and 10 bases lay between the germline ends. CDR1 is GTSNPN, CDR2 SVGIG, per germline (reference sequence). The CDR3 is made up of 13 amino acids. The CDR3 sequence: CAWSPPGYQPQHF. For the CDR3, the DNA is TGTGCCTGGAGTCCCCCAGGGTATCAGCCCCAGCATTTT.

V usage is TRBV19 and J usage is TRBJ2-2, with D possibly matching TRBD2 (6 bases). V was cut by 5 bases and J by 1 base, with 14 bases left in between. Germline V lookup: CDR1 LNHDA, CDR2 SQIVND (reference sequence). The CDR3 is 16 amino acids. CDR3 nucleotides: TGTGCCAGTAGTTCCTCCCGACTAGTGAACACCGGGGAGCTGTTTTTT. It is translated as CASSSSRLVNTGELFF.